This is a list of T cell receptor beta chains from one sample in a study of regulatory T cells in long-lasting Graves disease. MiXCR, run by TCRdb on the multiplex PCR reads, gives a single entry per CDR3 protein. The table has roughly 610,000 distinct CDR3 sequences, approximately 15% seen once; the top ten hold under 20%. These data were likewise used in another study, on T cells in Graves' hyperthyroidism and ophthalmopathy.

The sequences come from peripheral blood mononuclear cells (PBMCs), collected at new diagnosis, from a patient treated with antithyroid drugs. The receptors here all came from a woman aged 25 to 39 with Graves disease. Each CDR3 is given with its conserved first and last residue. D genes are given only for firm matches. A row's size may be missing; if present it is once, few, many or a size class.

J gene | clone size | V gene | D gene | CDR3 protein | CDR3 DNA
TRBJ1-6 | many | TRBV27 | TRBD1 | CASRGTAPNSPLHF | TGTGCCAGCAGGGGGACAGCGCCAAATTCACCCCTCCACTTT
TRBJ2-7 | . | TRBV5-1 | TRBD1 | CASSLVSGTGSYGQYF | TGCGCCAGCAGCTTGGTTTCCGGGACAGGTTCCTACGGGCAGTACTTC
TRBJ1-1 | many | TRBV7-2 | . | CASSFDGGGTEAFF | TGTGCCAGCAGCTTCGACGGAGGGGGCACTGAAGCTTTCTTT
TRBJ2-6 | many | TRBV28 | . | CASSLGSGGSGANVLTF | TGTGCCAGCAGTTTAGGCTCTGGGGGGTCTGGGGCCAACGTCCTGACTTTC
TRBJ2-3 | . | TRBV9 | TRBD2 | CASSVASGTTLTDAQYF | TGTGCCAGCAGCGTAGCTTCAGGGACTACTCTCACAGATGCGCAGTATTTT
TRBJ1-2 | many | TRBV12-3/TRBV12-4 | . | CASSEILGGNYGYTF | TGTGCCAGCAGTGAGATCTTGGGAGGCAACTATGGCTACACCTTC
TRBJ2-6 | once | TRBV5-4 | . | CASRDGSSGANVLTF | TGTGCCAGCAGGGACGGATCCTCTGGGGCCAACGTCCTGACTTTC
TRBJ2-5 | . | TRBV5-1 | . | CASSLARQSQETQYF | TGCGCCAGCAGCTTGGCTAGACAGTCCCAGGAGACCCAGTACTTC
TRBJ2-5 | few | TRBV20-1 | . | CSARGLSPGETQYF | TGCAGTGCTAGAGGACTTTCCCCGGGAGAGACCCAGTACTTC
TRBJ2-2 | . | TRBV20-1 | TRBD2 | CSASPAGYTGELFF | TGCAGTGCTAGTCCAGCGGGGTACACCGGGGAGCTGTTTTTT
TRBJ2-1 | . | TRBV18 | . | CASSLLECGSYNEQFF | TGTGCCAGCTCACTTCTCGAGTGCGGAAGTTACAATGAGCAGTTCTTC
TRBJ2-7 | . | TRBV27 | . | CASRYNRHSYEQYF | TGTGCCAGCAGATACAACAGGCACTCCTACGAGCAGTACTTC
TRBJ2-3 | many | TRBV30 | . | CAWMYGGPQYF | TGTGCCTGGATGTATGGCGGGCCGCAGTATTTT
TRBJ2-1 | . | TRBV5-1 | TRBD2 | CASSSGRAGGWNEQFF | TGCGCCAGCAGCTCAGGCAGGGCGGGAGGGTGGAATGAGCAGTTCTTC
TRBJ1-1 | many | TRBV20-1 | . | CSAGRLPRNTEAFF | TGCAGTGCTGGAAGACTGCCCCGGAACACTGAAGCTTTCTTT
TRBJ2-1 | few | TRBV20-1 | TRBD2 | CSASGTSYEQFF | TGCAGTGCTAGTGGGACTAGTTATGAGCAGTTCTTC
TRBJ2-4 | once | TRBV3-1 | TRBD2 | CASSQGKRGTSKNIQYF | TGTGCCAGCAGCCAAGGGAAGCGGGGCACCTCCAAAAACATTCAGTACTTC
TRBJ2-2 | . | TRBV10-2 | . | CASSQRGEMGTGELFF | TGCGCCAGCAGTCAGAGGGGGGAGATGGGCACCGGGGAGCTGTTTTTT
TRBJ1-1 | many | TRBV11-1 | TRBD1 | CASSGQGGAEAFF | TGTGCCAGCAGCGGACAGGGTGGGGCTGAAGCTTTCTTT
TRBJ1-2 | many | TRBV12-3/TRBV12-4 | . | CASSLTRDGPYGYTF | TGTGCCAGCAGTTTAACACGGGACGGTCCCTATGGCTACACCTTC
TRBJ1-1 | . | TRBV10-3 | . | CAVSPMGKFGTEAFF | TGTGCCGTCAGCCCAATGGGGAAGTTCGGAACTGAAGCTTTCTTT
TRBJ2-5 | . | TRBV28 | . | CASKAETQYF | TGTGCCAGCAAAGCCGAGACCCAGTACTTC
TRBJ1-2 | many | TRBV5-6 | . | CASSSQGTGYTF | TGTGCCAGCAGCTCCCAGGGTACAGGCTACACCTTC
TRBJ1-5 | few | TRBV9 | . | CASSVETTVLWPQHF | TGTGCCAGCAGCGTAGAGACTACGGTGTTATGGCCCCAGCATTTT
TRBJ2-2 | many | TRBV28 | TRBD1 | CASLGSRDRGTGELFF | TGTGCCAGTCTGGGTTCGCGAGACAGGGGTACCGGGGAGCTGTTTTTT
TRBJ2-1 | . | TRBV6-1 | TRBD1 | CASSPRVPGQGDNEQFF | TGTGCCAGCAGTCCCCGGGTCCCGGGACAGGGGGACAATGAGCAGTTCTTC
TRBJ2-1 | many | TRBV20-1 | . | CSTSGWSSYNEQFF | TGCAGTACCAGTGGGTGGAGCTCCTACAATGAGCAGTTCTTC
TRBJ2-3 | many | TRBV9 | . | CASSVAGSTDTQYF | TGTGCCAGCAGCGTAGCGGGAAGCACAGATACGCAGTATTTT
TRBJ1-6 | few | TRBV5-4 | TRBD1 | CALGDSALNSPLHF | TGTGCCCTGGGGGACAGCGCATTAAATTCACCCCTCCACTTT
TRBJ2-5 | . | TRBV20-1 | . | CSVADQETQYF | TGCAGTGTCGCGGATCAAGAGACCCAGTACTTC